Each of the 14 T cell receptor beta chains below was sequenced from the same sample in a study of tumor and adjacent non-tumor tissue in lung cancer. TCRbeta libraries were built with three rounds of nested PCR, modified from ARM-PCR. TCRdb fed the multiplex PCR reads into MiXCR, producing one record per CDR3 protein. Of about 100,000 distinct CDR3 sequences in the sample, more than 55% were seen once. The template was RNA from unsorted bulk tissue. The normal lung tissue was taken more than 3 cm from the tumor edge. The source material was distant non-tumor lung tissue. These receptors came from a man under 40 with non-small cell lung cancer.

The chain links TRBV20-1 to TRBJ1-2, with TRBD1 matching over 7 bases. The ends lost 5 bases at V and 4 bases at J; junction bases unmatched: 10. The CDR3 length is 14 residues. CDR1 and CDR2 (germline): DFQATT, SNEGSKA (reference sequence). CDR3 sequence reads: CSAGLDRVIYGYTF. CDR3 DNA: TGCAGTGCTGGCTTAGACAGGGTAATCTATGGCTACACCTTC.

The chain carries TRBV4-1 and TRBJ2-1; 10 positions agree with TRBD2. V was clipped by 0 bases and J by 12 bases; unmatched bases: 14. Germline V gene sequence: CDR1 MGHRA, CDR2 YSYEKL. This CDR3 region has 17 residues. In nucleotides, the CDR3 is TGCGCCAGCAGCCAAGAAGAGCCGGGACTAGCGTACAATAGGCAGTTCTTC. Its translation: CASSQEEPGLAYNRQFF.

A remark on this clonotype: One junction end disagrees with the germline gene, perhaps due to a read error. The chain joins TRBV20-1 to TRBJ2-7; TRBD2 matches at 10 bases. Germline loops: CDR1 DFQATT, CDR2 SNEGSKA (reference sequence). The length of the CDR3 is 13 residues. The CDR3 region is CSGVAGGTYKQYF. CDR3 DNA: TGCAGTGGTGTAGCGGGAGGCACCTACAAGCAGTACTTC.

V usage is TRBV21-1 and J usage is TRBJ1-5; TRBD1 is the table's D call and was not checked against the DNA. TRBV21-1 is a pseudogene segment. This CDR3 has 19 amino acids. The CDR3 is CASSTSHKGGDISNQPQHF. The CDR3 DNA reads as TGTGCCAGCAGCACTTCGCACAAGGGGGGCGACATTAGCAATCAGCCCCAGCATTTT.

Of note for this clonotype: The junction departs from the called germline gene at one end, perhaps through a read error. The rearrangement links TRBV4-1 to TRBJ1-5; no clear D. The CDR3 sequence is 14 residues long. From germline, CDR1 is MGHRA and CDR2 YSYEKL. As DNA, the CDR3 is TGTGCCAGCAGCCAAGTCATGGGGAGTCAGCCCCAGCATTTC. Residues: CASSQVMGSQPQHF.

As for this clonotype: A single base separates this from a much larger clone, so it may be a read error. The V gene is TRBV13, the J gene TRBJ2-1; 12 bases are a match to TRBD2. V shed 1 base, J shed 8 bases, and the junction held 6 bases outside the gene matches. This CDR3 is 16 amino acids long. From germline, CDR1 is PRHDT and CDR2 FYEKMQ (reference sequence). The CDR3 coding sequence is TGTGCCAGCAGCTTAGTGATGACTAGCGGGAGCGATGAGCAGTTCTTC. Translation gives CASSLVMTSGSDEQFF.

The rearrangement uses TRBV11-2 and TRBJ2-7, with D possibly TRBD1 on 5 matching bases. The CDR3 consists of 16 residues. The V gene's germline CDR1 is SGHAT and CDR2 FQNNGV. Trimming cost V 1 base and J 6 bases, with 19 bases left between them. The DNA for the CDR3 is TGTGCCAGCAGCTTAGCCCGTGTCGTAGGGGATGGCGAGCAGTACTTC. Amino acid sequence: CASSLARVVGDGEQYF. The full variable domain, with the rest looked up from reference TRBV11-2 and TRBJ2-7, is EAGVAQSPRYKIIEKRQSVAFWCNPISGHATLYWYQQILGQGPKLLIQFQNNGVVDDSQLPKDRFSAERLKGVDSTLKIQPAKLEDSAVYLCASSLARVVGDGEQYFGPGTRLTVT.

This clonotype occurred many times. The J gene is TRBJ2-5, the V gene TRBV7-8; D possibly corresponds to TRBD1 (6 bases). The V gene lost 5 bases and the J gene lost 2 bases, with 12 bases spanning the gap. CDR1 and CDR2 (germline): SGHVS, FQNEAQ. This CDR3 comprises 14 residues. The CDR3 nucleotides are TGTGCCAGCAGCACGGACAGTGGGCAAGAGACCCAGTACTTC. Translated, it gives CASSTDSGQETQYF.

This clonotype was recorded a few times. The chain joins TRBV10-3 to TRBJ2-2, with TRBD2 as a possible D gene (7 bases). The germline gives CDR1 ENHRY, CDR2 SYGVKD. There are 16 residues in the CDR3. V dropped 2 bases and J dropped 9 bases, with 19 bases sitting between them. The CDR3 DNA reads TGTGCCATCAGTGAGAAAGGGGGGGGCTTAGGATGGGAGCTGTTTTTT. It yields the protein CAISEKGGGLGWELFF.

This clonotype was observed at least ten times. DNA of the CDR3: TGTGCCAGCAGCCCCAACAGCGATCCTGAAGCTTTCTTT. Residues: CASSPNSDPEAFF. The chain recombines TRBV7-9 with TRBJ1-1; unclear D gene. V lost 5 bases to trimming and J lost 6 bases, with 13 bases between them. Germline V gene lookup returns CDR1 SEHNR and CDR2 FQNEAQ (reference sequence). This CDR3 has 13 amino acids.

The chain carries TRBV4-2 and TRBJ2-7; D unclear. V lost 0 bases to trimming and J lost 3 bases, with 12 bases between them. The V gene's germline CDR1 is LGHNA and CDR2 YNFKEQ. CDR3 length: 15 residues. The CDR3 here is CASSQDATEVYEQYF. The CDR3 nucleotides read TGTGCCAGCAGCCAAGATGCCACCGAGGTCTACGAGCAGTACTTC.

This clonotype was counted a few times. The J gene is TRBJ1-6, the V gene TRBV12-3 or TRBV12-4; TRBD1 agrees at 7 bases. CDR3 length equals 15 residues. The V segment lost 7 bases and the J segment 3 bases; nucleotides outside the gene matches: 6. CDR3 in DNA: TGTGCCAGCACCTGGGACAGTCTCTATAATTCACCCCTCCACTTT. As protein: CASTWDSLYNSPLHF.

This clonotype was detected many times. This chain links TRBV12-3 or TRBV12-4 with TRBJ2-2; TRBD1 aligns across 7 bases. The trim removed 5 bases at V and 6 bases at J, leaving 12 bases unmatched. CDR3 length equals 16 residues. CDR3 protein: CASSLQGQVLAGELFF. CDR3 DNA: TGTGCCAGCAGTCTACAGGGGCAGGTGTTGGCCGGGGAGCTGTTTTTT.

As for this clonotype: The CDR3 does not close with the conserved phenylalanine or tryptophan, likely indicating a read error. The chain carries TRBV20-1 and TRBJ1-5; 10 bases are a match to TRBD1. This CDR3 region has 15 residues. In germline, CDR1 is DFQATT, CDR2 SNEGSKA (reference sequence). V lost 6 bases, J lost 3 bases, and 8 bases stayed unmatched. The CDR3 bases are TGCAGTGCAACGACAGGGGGCTGGGCCAATCAGCCCCAGCATTGT. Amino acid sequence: CSATTGGWANQPQHC.